This TCR beta chain was retrieved from a study of blood T cell repertoires in COVID-19. In the study overall: The United States, Italy and Spain supplied acute and convalescent COVID-19 samples.

Clinical history reported by participants formed the basis on which cohorts were assigned. The recovered donors of Cohort 3 showed two negative PCRs, clearance, or symptom resolution. V gave up 6 bases and J gave up 9 bases; unmatched junction bases: 10. Per germline, CDR1 SNHLY and CDR2 FYNNEI. This CDR3 is built from 15 residues. Clones were read by immunoSEQ multiplex PCR, and TCRdb kept only the in-frame ones, dropping some. The sample records 200,000 to 300,000 clones, around nine tenths being singletons. The receptor comes from a young woman who had recovered from COVID-19. Source material: PBMCs or T cells enriched from blood (not recorded which). The V and J genes are TRBV2 and TRBJ2-1, with 11 bases that match TRBD2. The DNA of the CDR3 is TGTGCCAGCAGACCACTTAGCGGGGGGGCCCCTGAGCAGTTCTTC. This sequence encodes CASRPLSGGAPEQFF.